The rows below give T cell receptor beta chains drawn from one sample of a study of OX40 agonist ivuxolimab in advanced cancers. TCRdb's table, derived via immunoSEQ multiplex PCR, lists solely in-frame clones and lacks some. The sample contains roughly 48,000 clones, around 88% of which appear only once. Sample: CD4+ or CD8+ T cells sorted from blood, taken in a trial of the OX40 agonist ivuxolimab. The receptor source for this set is an adult with an advanced solid tumor such as melanoma, head and neck, liver or kidney cancer. The CDR3 runs from the conserved cysteine through the conserved F or W. D genes are given only for firm matches. Not every row has a clone size; where given, it reads once, few, many or a size class.

j_gene: TRBJ2-3
abundance: NA
d_gene: TRBD2
v_gene: TRBV2
CDR3nt: TGTGCCAGCAGAGGACTAGGGCTCACAGATACGCAGTATTTT
CDR3aa: CASRGLGLTDTQYF

j_gene: TRBJ2-1
abundance: NA
d_gene: TRBD2
v_gene: TRBV29-1
CDR3nt: TGCAGCGAGGGGACTAGCGGGAGCTACAATGAGCAGTTCTTC
CDR3aa: CSEGTSGSYNEQFF

j_gene: TRBJ2-1
abundance: NA
d_gene: NA
v_gene: TRBV5-6
CDR3nt: TGTGCCAGCAGCTTGGGGGGGCTGTACAATGAGCAGTTCTTC
CDR3aa: CASSLGGLYNEQFF

j_gene: TRBJ2-1
abundance: NA
d_gene: NA
v_gene: TRBV19
CDR3nt: TGTGCCAGTAGTATATCGGCCTACAATGAGCAGTTCTTC
CDR3aa: CASSISAYNEQFF

j_gene: TRBJ1-2
abundance: NA
d_gene: NA
v_gene: TRBV4-1
CDR3nt: TGCGCCAGCAGCCAAGAATTCCCGGGGTATGGCTACACCTTC
CDR3aa: CASSQEFPGYGYTF

j_gene: TRBJ2-2
abundance: NA
d_gene: NA
v_gene: TRBV5-6
CDR3nt: TGTGCCAGCAGCTATAGGGCCAGGAACACCGGGGAGCTGTTTTTT
CDR3aa: CASSYRARNTGELFF

j_gene: TRBJ2-3
abundance: NA
d_gene: NA
v_gene: TRBV6-6
CDR3nt: TGTGCCAGCAGTTACTCGATATCCGGGGGCGAGGATACGCAGTATTTT
CDR3aa: CASSYSISGGEDTQYF

j_gene: TRBJ2-3
abundance: NA
d_gene: NA
v_gene: TRBV5-4
CDR3nt: TGTGCCAGCAGCTACCAGGGGGGCCCAGATACGCAGTATTTT
CDR3aa: CASSYQGGPDTQYF

j_gene: TRBJ2-1
abundance: NA
d_gene: TRBD2
v_gene: TRBV7-9
CDR3nt: TGTGCCACTCGAGGCGGAACGGGACTAGCGGGGTGGGAGCAGTTCTTC
CDR3aa: CATRGGTGLAGWEQFF

j_gene: TRBJ2-2
abundance: NA
d_gene: NA
v_gene: TRBV7-6
CDR3nt: TGTGCCAGCAGCCGAACCTCCTGGGGAGTGGGAACCGGGGAGCTGTTTTTT
CDR3aa: CASSRTSWGVGTGELFF

j_gene: TRBJ2-5
abundance: NA
d_gene: TRBD2
v_gene: TRBV19
CDR3nt: TGTGCCAGTACCCACCCCGCGAGGGGAGGGCAAGAGACCCAGTACTTC
CDR3aa: CASTHPARGGQETQYF

j_gene: TRBJ1-2
abundance: NA
d_gene: NA
v_gene: TRBV9
CDR3nt: TGTGCCAGCAGCGTCCAGGCGGGGGTTGGCTACACCTTC
CDR3aa: CASSVQAGVGYTF

j_gene: TRBJ2-7
abundance: NA
d_gene: TRBD2
v_gene: TRBV27
CDR3nt: TGTGCCAGCAAACTAGCGGGTAACTACTACGAGCAGTACTTC
CDR3aa: CASKLAGNYYEQYF

j_gene: TRBJ2-7
abundance: NA
d_gene: NA
v_gene: TRBV6-1
CDR3nt: TGTGCCAGCAGTTACCTCTACGAGCAGTACTTC
CDR3aa: CASSYLYEQYF

j_gene: TRBJ2-2
abundance: few
d_gene: NA
v_gene: TRBV5-8
CDR3nt: TGTGCCAGCAGCTGGCCGGGCGGGGAGCTGTTTTTT
CDR3aa: CASSWPGGELFF

j_gene: TRBJ2-7
abundance: few
d_gene: TRBD1
v_gene: TRBV5-6
CDR3nt: TGTGCCAGCAGTTGGGACAGCACCGAGCAGTACTTC
CDR3aa: CASSWDSTEQYF

j_gene: TRBJ1-5
abundance: NA
d_gene: NA
v_gene: TRBV19
CDR3nt: TGTGCCAGTAGTATCACAGGAGGTAGCAATCAGCCCCAGCATTTT
CDR3aa: CASSITGGSNQPQHF

j_gene: TRBJ2-5
abundance: few
d_gene: NA
v_gene: TRBV28
CDR3nt: TGTGCCAGCAGTTTACTAGTCCTGCGGAAAGAGACCCAGTACTTC
CDR3aa: CASSLLVLRKETQYF

j_gene: TRBJ2-3
abundance: NA
d_gene: NA
v_gene: TRBV15
CDR3nt: TGTGCCACCAGCAGACTAACCGGGGCGGCAGATACGCAGTATTTT
CDR3aa: CATSRLTGAADTQYF

j_gene: TRBJ1-5
abundance: once
d_gene: TRBD1
v_gene: TRBV6-1
CDR3nt: TGTGCCAGCAAAAGACAGGGGACGGATCAGCCCCAGCATTTT
CDR3aa: CASKRQGTDQPQHF

j_gene: TRBJ2-3
abundance: once
d_gene: NA
v_gene: TRBV27
CDR3nt: TGTGCCAGCACTGCCACAAGGGGTAGCACAGATACGCAGTATTTT
CDR3aa: CASTATRGSTDTQYF

j_gene: TRBJ2-7
abundance: NA
d_gene: NA
v_gene: TRBV27
CDR3nt: TGTGCCAGCAGTTTATTTCCGGGATTCTACGAGCAGTACTTC
CDR3aa: CASSLFPGFYEQYF

j_gene: TRBJ2-5
abundance: NA
d_gene: NA
v_gene: TRBV4-1
CDR3nt: TGCGCCAGCAGCCACCGTCAAGACAGCTACCAAGAGACCCAGTACTTC
CDR3aa: CASSHRQDSYQETQYF

j_gene: TRBJ2-7
abundance: NA
d_gene: NA
v_gene: TRBV11-2
CDR3nt: TGTGCCAGCAGCTTCTCGACTACCTCCTGGACCTACGAGCAGTACTTC
CDR3aa: CASSFSTTSWTYEQYF

j_gene: TRBJ1-5
abundance: few
d_gene: TRBD1
v_gene: TRBV27
CDR3nt: TGTGCCAGCAGTCTCGGGACAGGCAATCAGCCCCAGCATTTT
CDR3aa: CASSLGTGNQPQHF

j_gene: TRBJ2-5
abundance: NA
d_gene: NA
v_gene: TRBV4-1
CDR3nt: TGCGCCAGCAGCCAAGATAACTCGGCGGACCAAGAGACCCAGTACTTC
CDR3aa: CASSQDNSADQETQYF

j_gene: TRBJ2-5
abundance: once
d_gene: TRBD1
v_gene: TRBV27
CDR3nt: TGTGCCAGCAGTCCCGGACAGGGGCCGTCTGAGACCCAGTACTTC
CDR3aa: CASSPGQGPSETQYF

j_gene: TRBJ1-2
abundance: NA
d_gene: TRBD1
v_gene: TRBV6-5
CDR3nt: TGTGCCAGCAGACCCGGACAGGGGAACCTCTATGGCTACACCTTC
CDR3aa: CASRPGQGNLYGYTF

j_gene: TRBJ2-7
abundance: NA
d_gene: NA
v_gene: TRBV4-1
CDR3nt: TGCGCCAGCAGCCAAGAGGGGTTCGGAGAGCAGTACTTC
CDR3aa: CASSQEGFGEQYF

j_gene: TRBJ2-5
abundance: NA
d_gene: NA
v_gene: TRBV4-1
CDR3nt: TGCGCCAGCAGCCAAGCATATTCGGCGGCCCAAGAGACCCAGTACTTC
CDR3aa: CASSQAYSAAQETQYF

j_gene: TRBJ2-7
abundance: few
d_gene: NA
v_gene: TRBV27
CDR3nt: TGTGCCAGCAGTCCGCACCTAGCTGCCCTAACCTACGAGCAGTACTTC
CDR3aa: CASSPHLAALTYEQYF

j_gene: TRBJ2-7
abundance: NA
d_gene: TRBD2
v_gene: TRBV7-1
CDR3nt: TGTGCCAGCAGCACCGACGGGAGGAACTCCTACGAGCAGTACTTC
CDR3aa: CASSTDGRNSYEQYF

j_gene: TRBJ2-7
abundance: NA
d_gene: NA
v_gene: TRBV19
CDR3nt: TGTGCCAGTAGTTCCCCCGGCTCCTCCTACGAGCAGTACTTC
CDR3aa: CASSSPGSSYEQYF

j_gene: TRBJ1-2
abundance: few
d_gene: NA
v_gene: TRBV9
CDR3nt: TGTGCCAGCAGCGTCCGAAAATCCGGGACACACTATGGCTACACCTTC
CDR3aa: CASSVRKSGTHYGYTF

j_gene: TRBJ2-7
abundance: NA
d_gene: NA
v_gene: TRBV6-6
CDR3nt: TGTGCCAGCACCAATGAAAACTGGGGCTACGAGCAGTACTTC
CDR3aa: CASTNENWGYEQYF

j_gene: TRBJ1-1
abundance: NA
d_gene: NA
v_gene: TRBV19
CDR3nt: TGTGCCAGTAGTATAGGGGACCTAACAAACGAAGCTTTCTTT
CDR3aa: CASSIGDLTNEAFF

j_gene: TRBJ2-7
abundance: NA
d_gene: NA
v_gene: TRBV5-6
CDR3nt: TGTGCCAGCAGCCCCAATCGGGGCGGCTCCTACGAGCAGTACTTC
CDR3aa: CASSPNRGGSYEQYF

j_gene: TRBJ2-5
abundance: NA
d_gene: TRBD1
v_gene: TRBV6-6
CDR3nt: TGTGCCAGCAGGGGGACAGGAGAGACCCAGTACTTC
CDR3aa: CASRGTGETQYF

j_gene: TRBJ2-1
abundance: NA
d_gene: NA
v_gene: TRBV18
CDR3nt: TGTGCCAGCTCACCAAGCGACAGATATGAGCAGTTCTTC
CDR3aa: CASSPSDRYEQFF

j_gene: TRBJ2-5
abundance: once
d_gene: TRBD2
v_gene: TRBV7-6
CDR3nt: TGTGCCAGCAGCTGGGGGGGAGTGTTGGAAGCAGAAGAGACCCAGTACTTC
CDR3aa: CASSWGGVLEAEETQYF

j_gene: TRBJ1-2
abundance: NA
d_gene: NA
v_gene: TRBV4-1
CDR3nt: TGCGCCAGCAGCCAAGACCGACAGGTAGCTAACTATGGCTACACCTTC
CDR3aa: CASSQDRQVANYGYTF

j_gene: TRBJ1-6
abundance: NA
d_gene: TRBD1
v_gene: TRBV27
CDR3nt: TGTGCCAGCAGTGCGACAGGGATTGGTTCACCCCTCCACTTT
CDR3aa: CASSATGIGSPLHF

j_gene: TRBJ2-7
abundance: NA
d_gene: NA
v_gene: TRBV27
CDR3nt: TGTGCCAGCAGTTTGCGCGGGGGCTATTACTACGAGCAGTACTTC
CDR3aa: CASSLRGGYYYEQYF

j_gene: TRBJ2-7
abundance: NA
d_gene: NA
v_gene: TRBV5-8
CDR3nt: TGTGCCAGCAGCTTGGTTGTTTGGGGGGCCACGTACGAGCAGTACTTC
CDR3aa: CASSLVVWGATYEQYF

j_gene: TRBJ2-1
abundance: NA
d_gene: TRBD2
v_gene: TRBV30
CDR3nt: TGTGCCTGGAGTGTTAGCGGGAGTATATACTACAATGAGCAGTTCTTC
CDR3aa: CAWSVSGSIYYNEQFF

j_gene: TRBJ2-5
abundance: NA
d_gene: NA
v_gene: TRBV6-5
CDR3nt: TGTGCCAGCAGTTACTCGATGGAGGACCAAGAGACCCAGTACTTC
CDR3aa: CASSYSMEDQETQYF

j_gene: TRBJ2-5
abundance: NA
d_gene: TRBD1
v_gene: TRBV6-5
CDR3nt: TGTGCCAGCAGTTACGCAACAGGGGTGGGAGAGACCCAGTACTTC
CDR3aa: CASSYATGVGETQYF

j_gene: TRBJ1-4
abundance: NA
d_gene: NA
v_gene: TRBV9
CDR3nt: TGTGCCAGCAGCAGGGGGGCTAATGAAAAACTGTTTTTT
CDR3aa: CASSRGANEKLFF

j_gene: TRBJ2-3
abundance: NA
d_gene: TRBD1
v_gene: TRBV2
CDR3nt: TGTGCCAGCAAGTACGAGGGGGCGATAGATACGCAGTATTTT
CDR3aa: CASKYEGAIDTQYF

j_gene: TRBJ2-1
abundance: NA
d_gene: TRBD1
v_gene: TRBV5-6
CDR3nt: TGTGCCAGCAGCGGGACAGTCCGGGTCGCCCAGTTCTTC
CDR3aa: CASSGTVRVAQFF

j_gene: TRBJ2-7
abundance: NA
d_gene: TRBD2
v_gene: TRBV5-1
CDR3nt: TGCGCCAGCAGCTTCCTAGCGGGAGAGTATGGTGACGAGCAGTACTTC
CDR3aa: CASSFLAGEYGDEQYF

j_gene: TRBJ2-7
abundance: NA
d_gene: NA
v_gene: TRBV4-1
CDR3nt: TGCGCCAGCAGCCCCCTGACAGGAGCCGAGCAGTACTTC
CDR3aa: CASSPLTGAEQYF